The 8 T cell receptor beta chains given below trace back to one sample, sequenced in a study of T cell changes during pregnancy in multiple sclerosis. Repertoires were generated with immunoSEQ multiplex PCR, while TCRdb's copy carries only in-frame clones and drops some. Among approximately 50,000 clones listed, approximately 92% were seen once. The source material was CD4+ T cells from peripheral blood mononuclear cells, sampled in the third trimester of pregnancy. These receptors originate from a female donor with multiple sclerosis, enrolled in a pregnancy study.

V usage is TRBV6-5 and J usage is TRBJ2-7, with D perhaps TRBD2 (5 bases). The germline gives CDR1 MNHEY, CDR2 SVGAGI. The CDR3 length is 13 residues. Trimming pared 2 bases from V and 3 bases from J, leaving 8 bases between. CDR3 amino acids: CASSYRTHYEQYF. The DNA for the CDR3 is TGTGCCAGCAGTTACCGGACTCACTACGAGCAGTACTTC.

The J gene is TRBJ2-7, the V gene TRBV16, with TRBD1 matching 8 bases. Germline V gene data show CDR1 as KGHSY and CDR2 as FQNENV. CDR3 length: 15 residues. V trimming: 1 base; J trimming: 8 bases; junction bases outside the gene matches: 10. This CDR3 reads CASSQFDGQGMKQYF. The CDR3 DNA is TGTGCCAGCAGCCAATTCGACGGACAGGGAATGAAGCAGTACTTC.

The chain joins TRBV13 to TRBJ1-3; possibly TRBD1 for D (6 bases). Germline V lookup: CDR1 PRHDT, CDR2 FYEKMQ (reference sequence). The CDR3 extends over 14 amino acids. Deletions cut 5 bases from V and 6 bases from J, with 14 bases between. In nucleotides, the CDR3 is TGTGCCAGCAGCAATCCAGGGGCGGAAAACACCATATATTTT. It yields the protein CASSNPGAENTIYF.

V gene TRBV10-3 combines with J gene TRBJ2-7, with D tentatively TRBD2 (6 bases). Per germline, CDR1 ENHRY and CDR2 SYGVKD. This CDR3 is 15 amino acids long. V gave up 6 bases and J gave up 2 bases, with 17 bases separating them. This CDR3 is CAISDRGALTYEQYF. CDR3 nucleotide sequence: TGTGCCATCAGCGACCGCGGGGCCCTAACCTACGAGCAGTACTTC.

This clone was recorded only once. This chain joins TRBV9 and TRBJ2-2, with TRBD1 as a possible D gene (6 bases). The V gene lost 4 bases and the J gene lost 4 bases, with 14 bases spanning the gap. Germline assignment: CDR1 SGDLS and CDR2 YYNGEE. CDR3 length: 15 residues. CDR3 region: CASSPHLRGTGELFF. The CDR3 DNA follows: TGTGCCAGCAGCCCACACCTCAGGGGCACCGGGGAGCTGTTTTTT.

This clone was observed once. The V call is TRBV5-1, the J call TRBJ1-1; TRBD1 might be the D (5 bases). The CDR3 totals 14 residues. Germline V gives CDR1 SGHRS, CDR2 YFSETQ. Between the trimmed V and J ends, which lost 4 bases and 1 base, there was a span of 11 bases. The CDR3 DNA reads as TGCGCCAGCAGCCAGCAGGGAAGGAACACTGAAGCTTTCTTT. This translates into CASSQQGRNTEAFF.

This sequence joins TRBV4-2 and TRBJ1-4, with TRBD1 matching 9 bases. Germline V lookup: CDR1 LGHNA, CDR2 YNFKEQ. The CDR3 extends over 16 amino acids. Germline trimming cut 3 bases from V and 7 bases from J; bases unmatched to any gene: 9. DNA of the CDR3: TGTGCCAGCAGCCAGCCTCCGGGACAGGGACCTGAAAAACTGTTTTTT. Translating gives CASSQPPGQGPEKLFF.

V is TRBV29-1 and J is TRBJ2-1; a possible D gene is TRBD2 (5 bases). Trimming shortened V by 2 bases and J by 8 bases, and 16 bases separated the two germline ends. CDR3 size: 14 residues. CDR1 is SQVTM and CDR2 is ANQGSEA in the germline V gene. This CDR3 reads CSVEKPTTGDEQFF. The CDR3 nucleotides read TGCAGCGTTGAAAAACCAACGACCGGGGATGAGCAGTTCTTC.